The rows below give T cell receptor beta chains drawn from one sample of a study of T cell repertoires in cytomegalovirus infection. TCRdb reprocessed the reads with MiXCR, giving one entry per CDR3 protein. The sample has about 900,000 distinct CDR3 sequences, 25% to 40% seen once. These receptors are not linked to any known antigen. Sequencing was performed on cultured CD8+ T cells from PBMCs, taken from culture after CMV antigen stimulation. The receptor source for this set is a human donor in good health (CMV status not recorded). Some clones in this sample may be carry-over from other donors' samples. Both conserved end residues are part of each CDR3. The order of the fields is J gene, V gene, clone size, D gene, CDR3 DNA, CDR3 protein. A D gene is named only where the DNA matches it firmly. Part of the rows lack a size; the others show once, few, many or a class for expanded clones.

TRBJ1-1	TRBV12-3/TRBV12-4	few	.	TGTGCCAGCAGTTCGACCGCCAGGGGTGAAGCTTTCTTT	CASSSTARGEAFF
TRBJ2-6	TRBV6-5	once	.	TGTGCCAGCAGTTATCCAGGGTTCGGGGCCAACGTCCTGACTTTC	CASSYPGFGANVLTF
TRBJ1-1	TRBV7-9	few	.	TGTGCCAGCAGCGCCAGGGATGCGAACACTGAAGCTTTCTTT	CASSARDANTEAFF
TRBJ1-3	TRBV19	.	.	TGTGCCAGTAGTATCCCCGACACTCTTGGAAACACCATATATTTT	CASSIPDTLGNTIYF
TRBJ2-1	TRBV5-6	few	TRBD1	TGTGCCAGCAGCCATGGGACAGGGGGAAACAATGAGCAGTTCTTC	CASSHGTGGNNEQFF
TRBJ2-5	TRBV7-9	few	TRBD1	TGTGCCAGCAGCTTAAGGGGGCTTCGGCAAGAGACCCAGTACTTC	CASSLRGLRQETQYF
TRBJ1-5	TRBV27	.	.	TGTGCCAGCACCACAGGGTCGGGCAATCAGCCCCAGCATTTT	CASTTGSGNQPQHF
TRBJ1-3	TRBV4-1	few	.	TGCGCCAGCAGCCAAGAGAGAATCTCTGGAAACACCATATATTTT	CASSQERISGNTIYF
TRBJ2-5	TRBV15	few	TRBD2	TGTGCCACCAGCGGTGGGACTAGCGGGGAGACCCAGTACTTC	CATSGGTSGETQYF
TRBJ2-1	TRBV5-5	.	.	TGTGCCAGCAGCCCCCCCCCCTCCTACAATGAGCAGTTCTTC	CASSPPPSYNEQFF
TRBJ1-2	TRBV29-1	.	TRBD1	TGCAGCGTTGAGACCGGGACAGCCGTCTATGGCTACACCTTC	CSVETGTAVYGYTF
TRBJ1-6	TRBV4-3	.	.	TGCGCCAGCAGCCAAGAACGAAGGGCGGCCTATAATTCACCCCTCCACTTT	CASSQERRAAYNSPLHF
TRBJ2-1	TRBV6-5	.	.	TGTGCCAGTCGATCGAGGTCCTACAATGAGCAGTTCTTC	CASRSRSYNEQFF
TRBJ2-7	TRBV5-1	.	.	TGCGCCAGCAGCTTGGCGGGGATAATGGATTACGAGCAGTACTTC	CASSLAGIMDYEQYF
TRBJ2-5	TRBV10-2	once	.	TGCGCCAGCAGTGAACAGGGCCGCGGGGGAACCCAGTACTTC	CASSEQGRGGTQYF
TRBJ1-2	TRBV10-1	.	.	TGCGCCAGCAGTGTTTCGGAACCCTATGGCTACACCTTC	CASSVSEPYGYTF
TRBJ2-2	TRBV7-9	few	TRBD2	TGTGCCAGCAGCTCCCTGCGGGGGGCCTACACCGGGGAGCTGTTTTTT	CASSSLRGAYTGELFF